Included here is one TCR beta chain sequence, with context. Assay used: immunoSEQ multiplex PCR; TCRdb lists only in-frame clones, some missing. The table lists 150,000 or so clones, about 90% of them singletons, with approximately 9.1% in the top ten. Germline V CDR1 and CDR2: SGHNT, YYREEE (reference sequence). The V and J ends lost 1 base and 4 bases respectively, with 3 bases between them. This CDR3 is 12 amino acids long. This entry is derived from a study of T cell responses to AZD1222 COVID-19 vaccine. The TCR sequence derives from an adult who received the AZD1222 COVID-19 vaccine. Here the sequenced sample was peripheral blood, taken 28 days after the second AZD1222 dose. V and J are TRBV5-4 and TRBJ2-1; no clear D. The CDR3 sequence is CASSLQYNEQFF. In nucleotides, the CDR3 is TGTGCCAGCAGCTTGCAATACAATGAGCAGTTCTTC.